This T cell receptor (beta chain) was documented in a study of T cells in Graves' hyperthyroidism and ophthalmopathy. The CDR3 runs 15 residues. Per germline, CDR1 LNHDA and CDR2 SQIVND (reference sequence). V lost 5 bases to trimming and J lost 5 bases; unmatched junction nucleotides: 9. Details on this clonotype: Its cognate antigen is unknown.

TCR beta CDR3 region amplification was performed from RNA transcripts. HTBI primers were employed in a first-round RT-PCR of the TCR CDR3. TCRdb independently ran MiXCR on the multiplex PCR reads; one entry per CDR3 protein. This sample has 300,000 to 400,000 distinct CDR3 sequences; 18% occur once, and the top ten carry 45% to 50%. Study outcomes and limitations: A 13 V-J model separated ophthalmopathy from stable hyperthyroidism. Most thyroid clonotypes with frequency above 0.001 were detected in blood.

The source material was blood. The clonotype comes from a woman between 50 and 59 years old with Graves' hyperthyroidism. This rearrangement joins TRBV19 to TRBJ2-3; TRBD2 aligns across 8 bases. DNA of the CDR3: TGTGCCAGTAGTCCTCCGGGACGGGAGGGAGATACGCAGTATTTT. It yields the protein CASSPPGREGDTQYF.